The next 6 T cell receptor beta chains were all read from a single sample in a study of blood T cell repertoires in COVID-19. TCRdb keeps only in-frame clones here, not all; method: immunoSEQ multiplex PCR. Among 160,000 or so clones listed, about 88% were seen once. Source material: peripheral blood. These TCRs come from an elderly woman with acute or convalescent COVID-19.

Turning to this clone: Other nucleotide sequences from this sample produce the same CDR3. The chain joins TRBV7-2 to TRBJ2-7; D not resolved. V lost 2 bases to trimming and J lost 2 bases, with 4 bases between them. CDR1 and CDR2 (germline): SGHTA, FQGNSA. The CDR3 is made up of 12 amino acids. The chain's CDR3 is CASSLSAYEQYF. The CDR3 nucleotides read TGTGCCAGCAGCTTATCAGCCTACGAGCAGTACTTC.

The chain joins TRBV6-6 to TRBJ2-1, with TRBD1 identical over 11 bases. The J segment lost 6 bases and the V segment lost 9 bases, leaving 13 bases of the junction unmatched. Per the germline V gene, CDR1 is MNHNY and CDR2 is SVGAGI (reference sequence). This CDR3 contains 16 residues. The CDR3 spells CASAGQGAQSVNEQFF. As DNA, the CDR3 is TGTGCCAGTGCTGGACAGGGGGCCCAATCCGTCAATGAGCAGTTCTTC.

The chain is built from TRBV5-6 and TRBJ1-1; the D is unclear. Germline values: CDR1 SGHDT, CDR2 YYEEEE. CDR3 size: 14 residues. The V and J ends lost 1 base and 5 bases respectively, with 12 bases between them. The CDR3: CASSLLARGTEAFF. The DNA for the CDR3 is TGTGCCAGCAGCTTGCTGGCTCGAGGGACTGAAGCTTTCTTT.

CDR3 DNA: TGTGCCAGCAGTCCCCAGGAGGGCTATAATTCACCCCTCCACTTT. As protein: CASSPQEGYNSPLHF. The rearrangement joins TRBV2 to TRBJ1-6, with unresolved D. Germline CDR1 reads SNHLY; CDR2 reads FYNNEI. Between the trimmed V and J ends, which lost 5 bases and 3 bases, there was a span of 11 bases. This CDR3 is built from 15 residues.

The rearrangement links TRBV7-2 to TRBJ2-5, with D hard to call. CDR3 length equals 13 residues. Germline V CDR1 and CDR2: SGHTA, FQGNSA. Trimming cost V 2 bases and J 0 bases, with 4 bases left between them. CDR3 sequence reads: CASSLPNQETQYF. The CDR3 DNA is TGTGCCAGCAGCTTACCCAACCAAGAGACCCAGTACTTC.

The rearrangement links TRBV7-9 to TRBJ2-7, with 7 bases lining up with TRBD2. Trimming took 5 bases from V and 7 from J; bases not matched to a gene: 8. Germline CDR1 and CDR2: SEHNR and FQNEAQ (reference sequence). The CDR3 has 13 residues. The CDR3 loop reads CASSPALGGEQYF. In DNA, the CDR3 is TGTGCCAGCAGCCCAGCATTGGGGGGGGAGCAGTACTTC.